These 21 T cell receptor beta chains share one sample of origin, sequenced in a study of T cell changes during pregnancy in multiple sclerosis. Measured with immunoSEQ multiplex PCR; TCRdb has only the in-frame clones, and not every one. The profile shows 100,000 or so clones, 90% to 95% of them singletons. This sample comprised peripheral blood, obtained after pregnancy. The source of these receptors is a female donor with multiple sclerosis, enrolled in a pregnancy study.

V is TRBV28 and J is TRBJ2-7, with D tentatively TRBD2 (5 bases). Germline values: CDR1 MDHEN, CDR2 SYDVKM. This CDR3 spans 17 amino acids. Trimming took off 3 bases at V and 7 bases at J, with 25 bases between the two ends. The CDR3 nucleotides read TGTGCCAGCAGTTTCCTCTACAGAGGGCTTCATTTTTCGGAGCAGTACTTC. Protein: CASSFLYRGLHFSEQYF.

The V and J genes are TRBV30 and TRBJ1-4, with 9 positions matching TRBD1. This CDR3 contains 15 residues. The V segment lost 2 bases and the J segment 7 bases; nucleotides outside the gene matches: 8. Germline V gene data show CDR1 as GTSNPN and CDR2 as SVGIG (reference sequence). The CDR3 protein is CAWSRRTGQGEKLFF. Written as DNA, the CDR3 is TGTGCCTGGAGTCGGAGGACGGGACAGGGTGAAAAACTGTTTTTT.

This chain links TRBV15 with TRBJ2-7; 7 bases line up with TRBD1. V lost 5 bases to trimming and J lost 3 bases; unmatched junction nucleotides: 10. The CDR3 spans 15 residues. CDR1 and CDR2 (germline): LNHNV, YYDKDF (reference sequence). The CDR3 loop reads CATSAGTAKNYEQYF. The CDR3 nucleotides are TGTGCCACCAGCGCCGGGACAGCGAAGAACTACGAGCAGTACTTC.

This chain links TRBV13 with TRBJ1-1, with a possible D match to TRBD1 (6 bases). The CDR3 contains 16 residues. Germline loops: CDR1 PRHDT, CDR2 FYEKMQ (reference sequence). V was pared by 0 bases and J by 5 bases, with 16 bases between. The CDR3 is CASSLGRGARTTEAFF. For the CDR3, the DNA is TGTGCCAGCAGCTTAGGTCGGGGGGCGAGGACGACTGAAGCTTTCTTT.

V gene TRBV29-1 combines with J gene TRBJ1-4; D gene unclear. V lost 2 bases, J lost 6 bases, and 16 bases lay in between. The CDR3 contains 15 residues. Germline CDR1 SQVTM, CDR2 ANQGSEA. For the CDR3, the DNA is TGCAGCGTTGAAAATGTGACTTCCTCGTATGAAAAACTGTTTTTT. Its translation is CSVENVTSSYEKLFF.

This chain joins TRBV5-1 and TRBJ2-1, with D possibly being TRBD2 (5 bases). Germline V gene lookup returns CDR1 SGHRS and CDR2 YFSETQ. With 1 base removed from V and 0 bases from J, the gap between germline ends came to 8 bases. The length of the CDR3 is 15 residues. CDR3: CASSLQRSSYNEQFF. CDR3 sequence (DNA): TGCGCCAGCAGCTTGCAGCGGAGCTCCTACAATGAGCAGTTCTTC.

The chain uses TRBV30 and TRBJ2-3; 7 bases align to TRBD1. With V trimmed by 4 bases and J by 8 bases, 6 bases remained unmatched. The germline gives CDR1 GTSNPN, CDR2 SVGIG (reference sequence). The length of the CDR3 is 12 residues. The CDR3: CAWKWAGGTQYF. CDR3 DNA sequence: TGTGCCTGGAAGTGGGCAGGGGGTACGCAGTATTTT. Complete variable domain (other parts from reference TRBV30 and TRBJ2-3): SQTIHQWPATLVQPVGSPLSLECTVEGTSNPNLYWYRQAAGRGLQLLFYSVGIGQISSEVPQNLSASRPQDRQFILSSKKLLLSDSGFYLCAWKWAGGTQYFGPGTRLTVL.

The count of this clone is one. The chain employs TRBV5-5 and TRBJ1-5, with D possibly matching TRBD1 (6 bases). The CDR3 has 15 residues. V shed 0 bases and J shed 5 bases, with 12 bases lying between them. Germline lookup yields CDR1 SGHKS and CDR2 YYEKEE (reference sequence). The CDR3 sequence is CASSLGGREDQPQHF. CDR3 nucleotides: TGTGCCAGCAGCTTGGGGGGGCGCGAGGATCAGCCCCAGCATTTT.

CDR3 region: CASSFGGSYNEQFF. CDR3 bases: TGTGCCAGCAGCTTCGGGGGTTCCTACAATGAGCAGTTCTTC. The chain carries TRBV5-5 and TRBJ2-1; D is possibly TRBD2 (6 bases). Germline V lookup: CDR1 SGHKS, CDR2 YYEKEE (reference sequence). V lost 2 bases, J lost 1 base, and 7 bases lay in between. CDR3 length equals 14 residues. The complete variable domain, with remaining parts taken from reference TRBV5-5 and TRBJ2-1, reads DAGVTQSPTHLIKTRGQQVTLRCSPISGHKSVSWYQQVLGQGPQFIFQYYEKEERGRGNFPDRFSARQFPNYSSELNVNALLLGDSALYLCASSFGGSYNEQFFGPGTRLTVL.

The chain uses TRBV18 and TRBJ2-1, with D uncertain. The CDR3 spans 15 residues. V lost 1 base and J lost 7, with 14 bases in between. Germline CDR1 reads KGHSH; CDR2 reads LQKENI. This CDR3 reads CASSPHPGPQNEQFF. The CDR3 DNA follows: TGTGCCAGCTCACCACATCCAGGCCCGCAAAATGAGCAGTTCTTC.

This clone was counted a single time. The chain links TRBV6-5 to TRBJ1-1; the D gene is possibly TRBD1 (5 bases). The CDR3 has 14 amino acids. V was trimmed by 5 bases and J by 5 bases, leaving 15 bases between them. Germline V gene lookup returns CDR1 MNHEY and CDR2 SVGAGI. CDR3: CASSTTNQGTEAFF. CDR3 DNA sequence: TGTGCCAGCAGTACTACCAATCAGGGAACTGAAGCTTTCTTT.

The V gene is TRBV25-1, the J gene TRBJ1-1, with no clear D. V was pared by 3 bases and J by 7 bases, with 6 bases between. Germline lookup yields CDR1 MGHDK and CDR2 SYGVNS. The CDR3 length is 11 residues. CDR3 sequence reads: CASSEYLEAFF. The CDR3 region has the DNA TGTGCCAGCAGTGAGTATCTTGAAGCTTTCTTT. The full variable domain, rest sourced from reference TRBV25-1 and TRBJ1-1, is EADIYQTPRYLVIGTGKKITLECSQTMGHDKMYWYQQDPGMELHLIHYSYGVNSTEKGDLSSESTVSRIRTEHFPLTLESARPSHTSQYLCASSEYLEAFFGQGTRLTVV.

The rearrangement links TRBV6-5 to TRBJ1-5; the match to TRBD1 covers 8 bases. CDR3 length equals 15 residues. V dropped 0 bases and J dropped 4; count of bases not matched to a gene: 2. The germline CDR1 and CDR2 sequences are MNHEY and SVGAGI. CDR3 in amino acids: CASSYSRTGNQPQHF. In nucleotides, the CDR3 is TGTGCCAGCAGTTACTCGAGGACAGGGAATCAGCCCCAGCATTTT.

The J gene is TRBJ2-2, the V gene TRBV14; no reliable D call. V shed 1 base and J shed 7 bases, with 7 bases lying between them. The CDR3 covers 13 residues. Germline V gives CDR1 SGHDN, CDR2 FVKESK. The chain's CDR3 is CASSQVGGGELFF. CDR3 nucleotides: TGTGCCAGCAGCCAAGTAGGCGGCGGGGAGCTGTTTTTT. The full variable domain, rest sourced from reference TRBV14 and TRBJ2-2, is EAGVTQFPSHSVIEKGQTVTLRCDPISGHDNLYWYRRVMGKEIKFLLHFVKESKQDESGMPNNRFLAERTGGTYSTLKVQPAELEDSGVYFCASSQVGGGELFFGEGSRLTVL.

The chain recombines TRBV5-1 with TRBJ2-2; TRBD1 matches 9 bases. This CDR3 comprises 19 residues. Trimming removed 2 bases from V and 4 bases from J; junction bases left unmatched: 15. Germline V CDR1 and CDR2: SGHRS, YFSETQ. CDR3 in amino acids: CASSLRAFGQGRPTGELFF. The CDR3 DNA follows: TGCGCCAGCAGCTTAAGGGCCTTCGGACAGGGGCGTCCCACCGGGGAGCTGTTTTTT.

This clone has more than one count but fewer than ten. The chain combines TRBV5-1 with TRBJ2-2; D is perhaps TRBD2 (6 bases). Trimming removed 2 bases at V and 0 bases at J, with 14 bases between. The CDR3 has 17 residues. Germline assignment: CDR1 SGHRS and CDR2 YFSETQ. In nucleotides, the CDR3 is TGCGCCAGCAGCTTCGGGTTGGGACTGGCGAACACCGGGGAGCTGTTTTTT. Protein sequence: CASSFGLGLANTGELFF.

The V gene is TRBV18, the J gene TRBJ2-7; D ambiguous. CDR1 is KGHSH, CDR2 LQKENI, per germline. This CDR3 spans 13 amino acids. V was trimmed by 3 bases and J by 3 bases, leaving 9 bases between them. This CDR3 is CASSPGSSYEQYF. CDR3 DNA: TGTGCCAGCTCACCGGGCAGCAGCTACGAGCAGTACTTC.

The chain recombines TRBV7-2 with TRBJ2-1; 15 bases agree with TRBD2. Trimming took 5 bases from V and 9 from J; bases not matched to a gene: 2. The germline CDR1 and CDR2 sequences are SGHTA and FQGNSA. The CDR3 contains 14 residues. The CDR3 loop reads CASSMGLAGGEQFF. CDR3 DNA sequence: TGTGCCAGCAGCATGGGACTAGCGGGAGGTGAGCAGTTCTTC.

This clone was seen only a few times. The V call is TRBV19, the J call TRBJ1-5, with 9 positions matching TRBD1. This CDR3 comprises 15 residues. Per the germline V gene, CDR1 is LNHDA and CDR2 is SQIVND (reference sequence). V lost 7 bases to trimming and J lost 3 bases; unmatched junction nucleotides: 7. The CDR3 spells CASTDRGGFNQPQHF. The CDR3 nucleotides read TGTGCCAGTACCGACAGGGGGGGTTTCAATCAGCCCCAGCATTTT.

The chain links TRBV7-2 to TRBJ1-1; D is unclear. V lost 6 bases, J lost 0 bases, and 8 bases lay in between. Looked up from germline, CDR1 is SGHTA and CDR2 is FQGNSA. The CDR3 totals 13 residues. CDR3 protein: CASRPTVNTEAFF. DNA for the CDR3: TGTGCCAGCAGACCTACGGTGAACACTGAAGCTTTCTTT. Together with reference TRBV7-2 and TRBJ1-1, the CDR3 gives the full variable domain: GAGVSQSPSNKVTEKGKDVELRCDPISGHTALYWYRQSLGQGLEFLIYFQGNSAPDKSGLPSDRFSAERTGGSVSTLTIQRTQQEDSAVYLCASRPTVNTEAFFGQGTRLTVV.

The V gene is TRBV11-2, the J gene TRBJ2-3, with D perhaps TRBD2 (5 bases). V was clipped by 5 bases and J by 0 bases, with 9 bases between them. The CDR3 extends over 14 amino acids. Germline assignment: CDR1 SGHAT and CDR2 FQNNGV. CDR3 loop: CASSPDSSTDTQYF. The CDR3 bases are TGTGCCAGCAGCCCGGACTCTAGCACAGATACGCAGTATTTT. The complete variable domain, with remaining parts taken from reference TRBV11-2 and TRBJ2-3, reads EAGVAQSPRYKIIEKRQSVAFWCNPISGHATLYWYQQILGQGPKLLIQFQNNGVVDDSQLPKDRFSAERLKGVDSTLKIQPAKLEDSAVYLCASSPDSSTDTQYFGPGTRLTVL.